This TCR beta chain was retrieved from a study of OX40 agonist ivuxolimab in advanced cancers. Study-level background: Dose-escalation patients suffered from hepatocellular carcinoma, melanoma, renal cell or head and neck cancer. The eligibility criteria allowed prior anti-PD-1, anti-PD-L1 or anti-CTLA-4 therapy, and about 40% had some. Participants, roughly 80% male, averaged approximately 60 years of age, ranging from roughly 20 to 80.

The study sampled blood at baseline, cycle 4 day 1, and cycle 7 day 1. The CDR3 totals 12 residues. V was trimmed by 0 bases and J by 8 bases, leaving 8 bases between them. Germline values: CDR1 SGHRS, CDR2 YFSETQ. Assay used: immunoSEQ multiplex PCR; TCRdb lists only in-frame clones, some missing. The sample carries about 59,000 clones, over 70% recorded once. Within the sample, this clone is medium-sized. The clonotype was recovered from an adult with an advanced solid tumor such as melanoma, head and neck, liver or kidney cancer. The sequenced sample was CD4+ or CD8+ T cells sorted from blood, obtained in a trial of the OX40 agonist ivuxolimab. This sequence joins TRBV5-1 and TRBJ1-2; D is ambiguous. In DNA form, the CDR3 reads TGCGCCAGCAGCTTGGGGGAAGACGGCTACACCTTC. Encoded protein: CASSLGEDGYTF.